The 2 T cell receptor beta chains given below trace back to one sample, sequenced in a study of blood T cell repertoires in COVID-19. The method was immunoSEQ multiplex PCR; TCRdb's version includes in-frame clones alone and lacks a portion of them. The data hold around 380,000 clones, with about 90% observed a single time. The sequenced sample consisted of PBMCs or T cells enriched from blood (not recorded which). These receptors originate from a man aged 25-45 years who had recovered from COVID-19.

This chain uses TRBV29-1 with TRBJ2-7; D is possibly TRBD2 (5 bases). Germline V lookup: CDR1 SQVTM, CDR2 ANQGSEA. The CDR3 covers 12 residues. V lost 5 bases and J lost 0, with 8 bases in between. The chain's CDR3 is CSVLGSSYEQYF. The CDR3 coding sequence is TGCAGCGTTTTAGGGAGCTCCTACGAGCAGTACTTC.

The V gene is TRBV2, the J gene TRBJ2-2, with 9 positions matching TRBD1. This CDR3 has 15 residues. Germline assignment: CDR1 SNHLY and CDR2 FYNNEI. V shed 6 bases, J shed 5 bases, and the junction held 7 bases outside the gene matches. The CDR3 DNA is TGTGCCAGCAGATTAGACAGGGGGGGGACCGGGGAGCTGTTTTTT. It codes for CASRLDRGGTGELFF.